These 8 T cell receptor beta chains were sequenced from one sample in a study of blood T cell repertoires in COVID-19. Method: immunoSEQ multiplex PCR; TCRdb's copy keeps in-frame clones and lacks some. The sample includes some 130,000 clones, roughly 90% of them seen just once. Material for sequencing was PBMCs or T cells enriched from blood (not recorded which). The receptors stem from a man in his fifties or sixties who had recovered from COVID-19.

V is TRBV28 and J is TRBJ1-3; D may be TRBD1 (6 bases). The CDR3 has 16 amino acids. The germline V gene encodes CDR1 MDHEN and CDR2 SYDVKM. V lost 4 bases to trimming and J lost 0 bases, with 13 bases between them. The CDR3 DNA reads as TGTGCCAGCAGTTCCCCGACAGGAAACTCTGGAAACACCATATATTTT. Its translation: CASSSPTGNSGNTIYF.

The chain combines TRBV19 with TRBJ2-7; 8 bases agree with TRBD1. Germline V gene lookup returns CDR1 LNHDA and CDR2 SQIVND (reference sequence). The CDR3 runs to 18 residues. V lost 4 bases, J lost 6 bases, and 20 bases stayed unmatched. DNA of the CDR3: TGTGCCAGTAGTAAAAGACAGGGGACGAGGGCAATAGGAGGCGAGCAGTACTTC. Translated, it gives CASSKRQGTRAIGGEQYF.

The chain couples TRBV18 to TRBJ1-6; D gene uncertain. The V gene lost 2 bases and the J gene lost 0 bases, with 8 bases spanning the gap. The CDR3 extends over 16 amino acids. The germline V gene has CDR1 KGHSH and CDR2 LQKENI. In DNA, the CDR3 is TGTGCCAGCTCACCAGCCCTCAGCTCCTATAATTCACCCCTCCACTTT. Its translation: CASSPALSSYNSPLHF.

The chain links TRBV28 to TRBJ1-1; 12 positions match TRBD1. The germline gives CDR1 MDHEN, CDR2 SYDVKM. This CDR3 is 17 amino acids long. V lost 2 bases to trimming and J lost 2 bases; unmatched junction nucleotides: 6. The CDR3 region is CASSLMGQGAPNTEAFF. The CDR3 DNA reads as TGTGCCAGCAGTTTAATGGGACAGGGGGCCCCAAACACTGAAGCTTTCTTT.

The V gene is TRBV5-8, the J gene TRBJ2-3; a weak D match, TRBD2 (6 bases). There are 16 residues in the CDR3. V lost 3 bases and J lost 4, with 18 bases in between. Germline lookup yields CDR1 SGHTS and CDR2 YDEGEE. CDR3 sequence reads: CASSSGVNRQADTQYF. CDR3 DNA: TGTGCCAGCAGCTCGGGGGTCAATCGGCAGGCAGATACGCAGTATTTT.

This chain connects TRBV6-5 to TRBJ1-3; weak D call: TRBD1 (6 bases). V was clipped by 6 bases and J by 0 bases, with 12 bases between them. The CDR3 consists of 15 residues. CDR1 and CDR2 from the germline V gene are MNHEY and SVGAGI. CDR3 bases: TGTGCCAGCAGACCACAGGGTCACTCTGGAAACACCATATATTTT. Translation: CASRPQGHSGNTIYF.

The count of this clone is one. The chain has TRBV5-1 and TRBJ1-2; no clear D. Per the germline V gene, CDR1 is SGHRS and CDR2 is YFSETQ. With 3 bases removed from V and 6 bases from J, the gap between germline ends came to 15 bases. The CDR3 length is 14 residues. The CDR3 reads CASSSPSRGNGYTF. DNA of the CDR3: TGCGCCAGCAGCTCCCCCTCCAGAGGGAATGGCTACACCTTC. Filled out from reference TRBV5-1 and TRBJ1-2, the complete variable domain reads KAGVTQTPRYLIKTRGQQVTLSCSPISGHRSVSWYQQTPGQGLQFLFEYFSETQRNKGNFPGRFSGRQFSNSRSEMNVSTLELGDSALYLCASSSPSRGNGYTFGSGTRLTVV.

CDR3 nucleotide sequence: TGTGCCAGCAGCTGCCGATACTGGACAGCCTATTTCTACGAGCAGTACGTC. Translation gives CASSCRYWTAYFYEQYV. The chain couples TRBV5-4 to TRBJ2-7, with D possibly being TRBD1 (6 bases). V lost 3 bases, J lost 3 bases, and 22 bases lay in between. Per germline, CDR1 SGHNT and CDR2 YYREEE (reference sequence). The CDR3 has 17 residues.